What follows are 14 T cell receptor beta chains derived from one specimen sequenced in a study of T cells in Graves' hyperthyroidism and ophthalmopathy. Using RNA transcripts as the source, TCR beta CDR3 regions were amplified. The study used the HTBI primer set for a first-round RT-PCR of the TCR CDR3. TCRdb independently ran MiXCR on the multiplex PCR reads; one entry per CDR3 protein. The sample includes 600,000 to 800,000 distinct CDR3 sequences, around a third of them seen just once. Sequenced material: blood. These receptors all stem from a woman between 40 and 50 years old with Graves' hyperthyroidism.

The gene calls are TRBV25-1 and TRBJ2-7; 7 nucleotides line up with TRBD1. The germline V gene has CDR1 MGHDK and CDR2 SYGVNS. This CDR3 region has 15 residues. The junction had 8 bases not matched to a gene; V was cut back by 4 bases and J by 2 bases. The chain's CDR3 is CASSATGERAYEQYF. In DNA, the CDR3 is TGTGCCAGCAGTGCCACAGGGGAAAGGGCCTACGAGCAGTACTTC.

This clonotype appeared many times. The chain couples TRBV19 to TRBJ1-5, with a possible D match to TRBD1 (5 bases). The CDR3 runs to 14 residues. V gave up 2 bases and J gave up 7 bases, with 12 bases separating them. Germline CDR1 is LNHDA and CDR2 is SQIVND (reference sequence). The CDR3 region has the DNA TGTGCCAGTAGTATAATGGGGGATGAGCAGCCCCAGCATTTT. This translates into CASSIMGDEQPQHF.

The CDR3 protein is CATSSENTEAFF. The DNA of the CDR3 is TGTGCCACCAGTAGCGAGAACACTGAAGCTTTCTTT. This chain connects TRBV24-1 to TRBJ1-1; D is unresolved. Per germline, CDR1 KGHDR and CDR2 SFDVKD. The CDR3 is 12 amino acids. Trimming took off 6 bases at V and 1 base at J, with 5 bases between the two ends.

The chain employs TRBV7-6 and TRBJ2-5, with D perhaps TRBD1 (5 bases). This CDR3 has 13 residues. In germline, CDR1 is SGHVS, CDR2 FNYEAQ. Trimming stripped 6 bases from V and 2 bases from J, with 10 bases between. CDR3 DNA: TGTGCCAGCAGGGCAGGGATACAAGAGACCCAGTACTTC. This sequence encodes CASRAGIQETQYF.

Ten or more counts support this clonotype. The V gene is TRBV12-3 or TRBV12-4, the J gene TRBJ2-7; D perhaps matches TRBD2 (6 bases). Trimming removed 5 bases at V and 6 bases at J, with 17 bases between. The CDR3 is 14 amino acids. The CDR3 bases are TGTGCCAGCAGTGTGCAGGGAGGATGGTCCGAGCAGTACTTC. Protein: CASSVQGGWSEQYF.

This rearrangement joins TRBV29-1 to TRBJ2-1; 13 bases are shared with TRBD2. The CDR3 contains 14 residues. Germline V gives CDR1 SQVTM, CDR2 ANQGSEA. V dropped 5 bases and J dropped 4; count of bases not matched to a gene: 2. CDR3 nucleotide sequence: TGCAGCGTTAAGACTAGCGGGAGGTACAATGAGCAGTTCTTC. It codes for CSVKTSGRYNEQFF.

Many counts were recorded for this clonotype. The chain couples TRBV12-3 or TRBV12-4 to TRBJ1-5, with D unclear. CDR3 length: 17 residues. V was clipped by 7 bases and J by 1 base, with 20 bases between them. The CDR3 is CASTLGGSLSSNQPQHF. The CDR3 coding sequence is TGTGCCAGCACTCTTGGAGGGTCGTTAAGCAGCAATCAGCCCCAGCATTTT.

J is TRBJ2-2 and V is TRBV13; unclear D gene. Germline V CDR1 and CDR2: PRHDT, FYEKMQ (reference sequence). V lost 0 bases and J 5 bases, leaving 10 bases between the germline ends. CDR3 length: 15 residues. CDR3 coding DNA: TGTGCCAGCAGCTTAGGACCCAGATCGACCGGGGAGCTGTTTTTT. Protein sequence: CASSLGPRSTGELFF.

There are a few counts of this clonotype. The chain carries TRBV7-9 and TRBJ2-3; 7 bases match TRBD2. This CDR3 spans 15 amino acids. Germline V gene sequence: CDR1 SEHNR, CDR2 FQNEAQ (reference sequence). J lost 6 bases, V lost 1 base, and 7 bases had no gene match. The CDR3 sequence: CASSLVRGSFDTQYF. For the CDR3, the DNA is TGTGCCAGCAGCTTAGTGCGCGGGAGCTTTGATACGCAGTATTTT.

The V and J genes are TRBV6-5 and TRBJ1-2; tentatively, D is TRBD1 (5 bases). Germline V CDR1 and CDR2: MNHEY, SVGAGI. The CDR3 length is 15 residues. Trimming cost V 9 bases and J 1 base, with 18 bases left between them. The CDR3 protein is CASLSPGGNNYGYTF. Here the CDR3 DNA reads TGTGCCAGTCTAAGTCCGGGGGGAAATAACTATGGCTACACCTTC.

This clonotype has a count of ten or more. The rearrangement joins TRBV6-6 to TRBJ2-7, with D perhaps matching TRBD2 (7 bases). Germline CDR1 MNHNY, CDR2 SVGAGI (reference sequence). The CDR3 has 15 residues. Trimming took off 2 bases at V and 3 bases at J, with 14 bases between the two ends. The CDR3 reads CASSYGGGNIYEQYF. The DNA of the CDR3 is TGTGCCAGCAGTTACGGCGGGGGCAACATCTACGAGCAGTACTTC.

This chain uses TRBV7-8 with TRBJ2-5; no reliable D call. V was shortened by 8 bases and J by 5 bases, with 9 bases between the two germline ends. The CDR3 sequence is 11 residues long. Per the germline V gene, CDR1 is SGHVS and CDR2 is FQNEAQ. The CDR3 here is CASARDETQYF. The CDR3 DNA sequence: TGTGCCAGCGCTAGGGATGAGACCCAGTACTTC.

This rearrangement joins TRBV7-9 to TRBJ2-5; perhaps TRBD1 as D (6 bases). CDR1 and CDR2 (germline): SEHNR, FQNEAQ (reference sequence). V lost 4 bases and J 6 bases, leaving 15 bases between the germline ends. The CDR3 is 14 residues long. The CDR3 coding sequence is TGTGCCAGCAGCTCACCACAGGGAGTCCAGACCCAGTACTTC. It translates to CASSSPQGVQTQYF.

The rearrangement joins TRBV5-1 to TRBJ2-5, with D unresolved. V was cut by 5 bases and J by 5 bases, with 22 bases left in between. Germline V lookup: CDR1 SGHRS, CDR2 YFSETQ. The CDR3 runs 16 residues. The CDR3 bases are TGCGCCAGCAGTTCCAACCCTCGATACAAGGAGGAGACCCAGTACTTC. Its translation is CASSSNPRYKEETQYF.